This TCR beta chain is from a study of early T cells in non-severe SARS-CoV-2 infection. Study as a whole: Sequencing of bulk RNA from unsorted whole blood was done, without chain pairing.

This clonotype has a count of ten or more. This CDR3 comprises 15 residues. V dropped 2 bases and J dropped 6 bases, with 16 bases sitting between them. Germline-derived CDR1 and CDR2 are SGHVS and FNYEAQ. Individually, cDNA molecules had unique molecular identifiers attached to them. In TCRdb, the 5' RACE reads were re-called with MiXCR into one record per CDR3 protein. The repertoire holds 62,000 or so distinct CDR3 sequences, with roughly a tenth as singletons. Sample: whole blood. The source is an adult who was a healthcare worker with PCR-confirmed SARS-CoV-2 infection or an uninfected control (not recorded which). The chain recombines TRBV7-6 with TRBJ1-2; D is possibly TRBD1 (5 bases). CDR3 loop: CASSLLGVGGDGYTF. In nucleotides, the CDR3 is TGTGCCAGCAGCTTACTGGGGGTGGGCGGAGATGGCTACACCTTC. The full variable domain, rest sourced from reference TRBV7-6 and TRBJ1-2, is GAGVSQSPRYKVTKRGQDVALRCDPISGHVSLYWYRQALGQGPEFLTYFNYEAQQDKSGLPNDRFSAERPEGSISTLTIQRTEQRDSAMYRCASSLLGVGGDGYTFGSGTRLTVV.